Below are 21 T cell receptor beta chains sequenced from a single sample in a study of blood T cells in healthy people across ages. Next came a second PCR, run for about 7 to 12 cycles, which used a sample-barcoded 5' primer along with a J-beta primer mix. TCRdb itself ran the 5' RACE reads through MiXCR, one entry per CDR3 protein. The table includes about 780,000 distinct CDR3 sequences, 25% to 30% detected once. The sample also formed part of further work on T cells of mothers and their children.

Input material: blood. These receptors were collected from a boy between 10 and 17 years old in good health.

The table lists this clonotype with a few counts. The chain employs TRBV7-9 and TRBJ1-1; D uncertain. The CDR3 consists of 14 residues. Between the trimmed V and J ends, which lost 5 bases and 1 base, there was a span of 11 bases. Germline V lookup: CDR1 SEHNR, CDR2 FQNEAQ (reference sequence). In DNA form, the CDR3 reads TGTGCCAGCAGCCCCGGGCACAAGAACACTGAAGCTTTCTTT. Its translation: CASSPGHKNTEAFF.

CDR3 DNA sequence: TGTGCTAGTGGTTTGTCACAGGAGGGACCCCAGCATTTT. Its protein product is CASGLSQEGPQHF. This chain uses TRBV12-5 with TRBJ1-5, with D possibly being TRBD1 (5 bases). The CDR3 runs 13 residues. V lost 2 bases and J lost 10, with 12 bases in between. Germline CDR1 reads LGHNT; CDR2 reads FRNRAP.

The chain carries TRBV4-1 and TRBJ2-1; TRBD2 aligns across 8 bases. Trimming took 4 bases from V and 8 from J; bases not matched to a gene: 13. Germline CDR1 and CDR2: MGHRA and YSYEKL. The CDR3 consists of 16 residues. In nucleotides, the CDR3 is TGCGCCAGCAGCCCTCCCACCGGGACTAGGGCCTATGAGCAGTTCTTC. Protein: CASSPPTGTRAYEQFF.

The V call is TRBV2, the J call TRBJ2-5, with D hard to call. This CDR3 is built from 14 residues. V lost 6 bases and J 4 bases, leaving 15 bases between the germline ends. Germline assignment: CDR1 SNHLY and CDR2 FYNNEI. CDR3 in amino acids: CASSPRAARETQYF. The CDR3 bases are TGTGCCAGCAGCCCCCGGGCAGCCCGAGAGACCCAGTACTTC.

In its sample, this clonotype was seen a few times. The rearrangement uses TRBV15 and TRBJ2-5; no reliable D call. The CDR3 extends over 12 amino acids. Trimming removed 5 bases from V and 6 bases from J, with 10 bases in between. Germline values: CDR1 LNHNV, CDR2 YYDKDF (reference sequence). CDR3 nucleotides: TGTGCCACCAGCGGGGTAGTGCAGACCCAGTACTTC. Its translation is CATSGVVQTQYF. Full variable domain (outside the CDR3, taken from reference TRBV15 and TRBJ2-5): DAMVIQNPRYQVTQFGKPVTLSCSQTLNHNVMYWYQQKSSQAPKLLFHYYDKDFNNEADTPDNFQSRRPNTSFCFLDIRSPGLGDTAMYLCATSGVVQTQYFGPGTRLLVL.

There are a few counts of this clonotype. V is TRBV20-1 and J is TRBJ2-3; no clear D. CDR1 and CDR2 from the germline V gene are DFQATT and SNEGSKA (reference sequence). This CDR3 contains 10 residues. V gave up 5 bases and J gave up 5 bases, with 5 bases separating them. This CDR3 is CSALRDTQYF. The CDR3 DNA is TGCAGTGCTCTGAGAGATACGCAGTATTTT.

This rearrangement joins TRBV7-3 to TRBJ2-5, with 7 bases identical to TRBD1. The J call is doubtful: the DNA matches TRBJ2-1 better. The CDR3 totals 15 residues. Looked up from germline, CDR1 is SGHTA and CDR2 is FQGTGA. CDR3 coding DNA: TGTGCCAGCAGCCCAGTCAGGCAGGGGGTAAACGAGCAGTTCTTC. Its protein product is CASSPVRQGVNEQFF.

CDR3 DNA sequence: TGCGCCAGCAGCACCATAGGGGCGCGATCGGATACGCAGTATTTT. It translates to CASSTIGARSDTQYF. The chain employs TRBV4-1 and TRBJ2-3, with D perhaps matching TRBD1 (5 bases). The length of the CDR3 is 15 residues. V lost 5 bases and J lost 6, with 18 bases in between. CDR1 MGHRA and CDR2 YSYEKL come from the germline V gene.

To note about this clonotype: Its ends do not fully match the called genes, so a read error is possible. V usage is TRBV10-3 and J usage is TRBJ2-4; possible D gene TRBD1, 5 bases. CDR3 length: 16 residues. Germline V gives CDR1 ENHRY, CDR2 SYGVKD. The CDR3 region is CSISLTAKGAKNIQYF. The CDR3, as DNA: TGTTCCATCAGTTTGACAGCCAAGGGAGCCAAAAACATTCAGTACTTC.

This rearrangement joins TRBV27 to TRBJ2-5; a weak D match, TRBD2 (5 bases). V lost 5 bases and J lost 1, with 14 bases in between. This CDR3 spans 15 amino acids. Germline CDR1 reads MNHEY; CDR2 reads SMNVEV (reference sequence). The CDR3 spells CASSPGSGAQETQYF. The DNA of the CDR3 is TGTGCCAGCAGTCCGGGGAGCGGCGCCCAAGAGACCCAGTACTTC.

V is TRBV28 and J is TRBJ1-2; maybe TRBD1 (5 bases). V lost 6 bases, J lost 7 bases, and 12 bases lay in between. This CDR3 spans 12 amino acids. Looked up from germline, CDR1 is MDHEN and CDR2 is SYDVKM. The CDR3 here is CASSGLRAGYTF. The DNA for the CDR3 is TGTGCCAGCAGCGGCCTCAGGGCTGGCTACACCTTC.

The rearrangement joins TRBV12-3 or TRBV12-4 to TRBJ2-4; D may correspond to TRBD1 or TRBD2 (5 bases each). Trimming took off 4 bases at V and 1 base at J, with 11 bases between the two ends. The CDR3 contains 15 residues. CDR3 DNA: TGTGCCAGCAGTTCCCGGGACCCCGCCAAAAACATTCAGTACTTC. It yields the protein CASSSRDPAKNIQYF.

This rearrangement joins TRBV6-6 to TRBJ2-5, with 8 bases that match TRBD1. Germline V gene sequence: CDR1 MNHNY, CDR2 SVGAGI (reference sequence). V shed 6 bases, J shed 5 bases, and the junction held 14 bases outside the gene matches. The CDR3 totals 16 residues. The CDR3 sequence is CASSYGSGTGEETQYF. The CDR3 DNA follows: TGTGCCAGCAGCTACGGTTCCGGGACAGGAGAGGAGACCCAGTACTTC.

On this clonotype itself: The germline gene is not matched at one end of the junction; a read error may be the cause. The V gene is TRBV5-1, the J gene TRBJ2-5, with 9 bases matching TRBD2. Germline loops: CDR1 SGHRS, CDR2 YFSETQ. This CDR3 is 16 amino acids long. This chain's CDR3 is CASSLDLAGGPETQHF. In nucleotides, the CDR3 is TGCGCCAGCAGCTTGGATCTGGCGGGGGGGCCGGAGACCCAGCACTTC.

The gene calls are TRBV12-3 or TRBV12-4 and TRBJ2-7; TRBD1 matches 8 bases. With 5 bases clipped from V and 3 bases from J, the junction kept 6 bases outside the gene matches. This CDR3 region has 14 residues. The DNA of the CDR3 is TGTGCCAGCAGTCTAATGGACAGGGTCTACGAGCAGTACTTC. This codes for CASSLMDRVYEQYF.

This clonotype was picked up a small number of times. The CDR3 here is CATSMWGGGSPLHF. For the CDR3, the DNA is TGTGCCACCAGCATGTGGGGAGGGGGTTCACCCCTCCACTTT. The chain recombines TRBV15 with TRBJ1-6; TRBD1 might be the D (6 bases). The CDR3 is 14 residues long. V shed 4 bases and J shed 9 bases, with 13 bases lying between them. The germline CDR1 and CDR2 sequences are LNHNV and YYDKDF (reference sequence).

The gene calls are TRBV20-1 and TRBJ1-5; D is ambiguous. The germline gives CDR1 DFQATT, CDR2 SNEGSKA (reference sequence). This CDR3 comprises 12 residues. V was shortened by 5 bases and J by 9 bases, with 14 bases between the two germline ends. The CDR3: CSAGVGPWPQHF. CDR3 sequence (DNA): TGCAGTGCTGGGGTGGGTCCGTGGCCCCAGCATTTT.

V and J are TRBV7-3 and TRBJ2-7, with 8 bases that match TRBD1. Germline V gene lookup returns CDR1 SGHTA and CDR2 FQGTGA. V was clipped by 5 bases and J by 1 base; unmatched bases: 7. The CDR3 has 15 amino acids. CDR3 in amino acids: CASSHGDRRSYEQYF. In DNA form, the CDR3 reads TGTGCCAGCAGCCATGGGGACAGGAGGTCCTACGAGCAGTACTTC.

The rearrangement links TRBV9 to TRBJ2-4; D perhaps matches TRBD2 (6 bases). With 4 bases removed from V and 0 bases from J, the gap between germline ends came to 11 bases. There are 15 residues in the CDR3. Germline values: CDR1 SGDLS, CDR2 YYNGEE. CDR3: CASSLDSGAKNIQYF. The CDR3 bases are TGTGCCAGCAGCCTTGATAGCGGAGCCAAAAACATTCAGTACTTC.

This chain joins TRBV20-1 and TRBJ2-3; D is uncertain. The CDR3 contains 12 residues. CDR1 is DFQATT and CDR2 is SNEGSKA in the germline V gene (reference sequence). Trimming took 4 bases from V and 0 from J, leaving 5 bases between them. The DNA of the CDR3 is TGCAGTGCTATTGGAAGCACAGATACGCAGTATTTT. The encoded protein is CSAIGSTDTQYF.

The chain links TRBV30 to TRBJ1-2; D is unresolved. In germline, CDR1 is GTSNPN, CDR2 SVGIG (reference sequence). The V gene lost 4 bases and the J gene lost 10 bases, with 19 bases spanning the gap. The CDR3 is 13 amino acids. The CDR3 sequence is CAWIRPSGRNYTF. For the CDR3, the DNA is TGTGCCTGGATTCGTCCCTCCGGCAGGAACTACACCTTC.